This paragraph covers one T cell receptor beta chain sequence. Its antigen is currently unknown. The data are from a study of shared clonotypes between healthy human individuals. Study as a whole: CD4 naive and CD4 memory each took three plates per donor, while CD8 naive took two and CD8 memory one. Study-wide results and limits: When naive CD4 clonotypes were compared across a handful of donors, about 4.9% were shared.

Method: immunoSEQ multiplex PCR; TCRdb's copy keeps in-frame clones and lacks some. Here the sample spans around 980,000 clones, about 84% being singletons. Healthy HIV-negative adults without recent acute infections or vaccinations served as donors. The V and J ends lost 0 bases and 3 bases respectively, with 12 bases between them. This CDR3 comprises 15 residues. CDR1 is MNHEY, CDR2 SVGAGI, per germline. The material sequenced was memory CD4+ T cells from PBMCs. Described subset: CD45RA-negative fraction. This chain uses TRBV6-5 with TRBJ2-7; D not resolved. This TCR derives from a man between 18 and 29 years old in good health. Some clones in this sample may be carry-over from other donors' samples. This CDR3 is CASSYSWAGNYEQYF. The DNA of the CDR3 is TGTGCCAGCAGTTACTCGTGGGCAGGAAACTACGAGCAGTACTTC.